A single sample gave rise to the 8 T cell receptor beta chains below, sequenced in a study of human T cells and chemical hapten exposure. TCRdb passed the 5' RACE reads through MiXCR, listing each CDR3 protein once. The data contain more than 140,000 distinct CDR3 sequences, about 4% of them singletons. The authors extracted total RNA from unfractionated whole blood. These receptors were collected from a female donor in good health.

There are many counts of this clonotype. The rearrangement links TRBV5-6 to TRBJ2-3, with unresolved D. Germline values: CDR1 SGHDT, CDR2 YYEEEE. The CDR3 sequence is 13 residues long. Trimming removed 0 bases from V and 4 bases from J, with 6 bases in between. The CDR3 DNA is TGTGCCAGCAGCTTGGGCGAGGCAGATACGCAGTATTTT. This translates into CASSLGEADTQYF. The whole variable domain, remainder taken from reference TRBV5-6 and TRBJ2-3, is DAGVTQSPTHLIKTRGQQVTLRCSPKSGHDTVSWYQQALGQGPQFIFQYYEEEERQRGNFPDRFSGHQFPNYSSELNVNALLLGDSALYLCASSLGEADTQYFGPGTRLTVL.

Ten or more counts support this clonotype. The chain carries TRBV20-1 and TRBJ1-1; unclear D gene. CDR1 is DFQATT and CDR2 is SNEGSKA in the germline V gene (reference sequence). V was cut by 1 base and J by 5 bases, with 11 bases left in between. The CDR3 is 13 residues long. CDR3: CSARAPVGTEAFF. CDR3 DNA: TGCAGTGCTAGAGCCCCCGTTGGGACTGAAGCTTTCTTT.

This clonotype came up many times. The chain joins TRBV12-3 or TRBV12-4 to TRBJ2-4, with no clear D. The CDR3 sequence is 14 residues long. V lost 7 bases, J lost 0 bases, and 10 bases lay in between. For the CDR3, the DNA is TGTGCCAGCACCCTGGGTATAGCCAAAAACATTCAGTACTTC. Translated, it gives CASTLGIAKNIQYF.

In its sample, this clonotype was seen many times. V usage is TRBV3-1 and J usage is TRBJ2-7; D is possibly TRBD1 or TRBD2 (5 bases each). Germline V gene data show CDR1 as LGHDT and CDR2 as YNNKEL (reference sequence). The CDR3 sequence is 17 residues long. The germline V and J ends were trimmed by 5 bases and 7 bases, with 27 bases remaining between them. The CDR3 is CASSARPVPGRLFEQYF. The CDR3 nucleotides are TGTGCCAGCAGCGCCCGACCCGTCCCGGGACGGCTCTTTGAGCAGTACTTC.

Comments on this clonotype: At one boundary the junction diverges from the germline segment, which might be a read error. This rearrangement joins TRBV4-3 to TRBJ2-2; 7 bases line up with TRBD1. Germline V gives CDR1 LGHNA, CDR2 YSLEER. The length of the CDR3 is 14 residues. CDR3 protein: CASSQGDRGAVEIF. The CDR3 bases are TGCGCCAGCAGCCAAGGGGACAGAGGGGCAGTCGAAATTTTT.

There are a few counts of this clonotype. The rearrangement uses TRBV20-1 and TRBJ1-6; TRBD1 is a possible D gene (6 bases). The CDR3 loop spans 17 amino acids. V lost 3 bases and J lost 5, with 20 bases in between. Germline V lookup: CDR1 DFQATT, CDR2 SNEGSKA (reference sequence). CDR3 in amino acids: CSARVGWGAANNSPLHF. CDR3 sequence (DNA): TGCAGTGCTAGGGTAGGGTGGGGGGCTGCTAATAATTCACCCCTCCACTTT.

Notes on this clonotype: A much larger clone lies a single base off, so this may be a read error. This chain joins TRBV25-1 and TRBJ1-2, with TRBD1 as a possible D gene (5 bases). The CDR3 totals 12 residues. Germline loops: CDR1 MGHDK, CDR2 SYGVNS. The CDR3 here is CASSAGSYGYNF. In DNA, the CDR3 is TGTGCCAGCAGTGCAGGGAGCTATGGCTACAACTTC.

The chain has TRBV27 and TRBJ1-6; tentative D call: TRBD1 (6 bases). The CDR3 sequence is 12 residues long. Trimming took 10 bases from V and 9 from J, leaving 13 bases between them. Germline CDR1 and CDR2: MNHEY and SMNVEV (reference sequence). The CDR3 here is CATQTGSSPLHF. As DNA, the CDR3 is TGTGCCACCCAGACAGGTTCTTCACCCCTCCACTTT.